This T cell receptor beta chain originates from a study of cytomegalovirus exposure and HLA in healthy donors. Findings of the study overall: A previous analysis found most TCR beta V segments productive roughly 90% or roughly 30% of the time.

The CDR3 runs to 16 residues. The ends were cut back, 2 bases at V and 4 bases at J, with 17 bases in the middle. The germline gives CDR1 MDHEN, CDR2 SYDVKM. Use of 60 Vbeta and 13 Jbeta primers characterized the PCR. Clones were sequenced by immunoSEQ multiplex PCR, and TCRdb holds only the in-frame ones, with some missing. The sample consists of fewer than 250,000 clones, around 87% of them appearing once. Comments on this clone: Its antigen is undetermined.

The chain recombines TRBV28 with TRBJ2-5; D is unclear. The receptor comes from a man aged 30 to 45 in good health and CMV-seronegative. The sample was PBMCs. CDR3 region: CASSLSIMGRRETQYF. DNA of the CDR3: TGTGCCAGCAGTTTAAGTATCATGGGCAGACGAGAGACCCAGTACTTC.